This TCR beta chain stems from a study of tumor and adjacent non-tumor tissue in lung cancer. CDR1 and CDR2 (germline): SQVTM, ANQGSEA. The CDR3 totals 12 residues. RNA was extracted from bulk tissue without any cell sorting. The normal lung tissue was taken more than 3 cm from the tumor edge. TCRbeta libraries were built with three rounds of nested PCR, modified from ARM-PCR. TCRdb reanalysed the multiplex PCR reads using MiXCR and keeps one entry per CDR3 protein. The profile shows more than 75,000 distinct CDR3 sequences, 80% of them singletons. Turning to this clonotype: The junction and the germline gene differ at one end; a read error may be behind it.

The clonotype comes from a man in his fifties or sixties with small cell lung cancer. The V and J genes are TRBV29-1 and TRBJ2-7; possibly TRBD1 for D (6 bases). Sequencing was done on a sample of distant non-tumor lung tissue. The CDR3 DNA reads as TGCAGCTCCCGGGACATCTCCTACGAGCAGTACTTT. This gives the protein CSSRDISYEQYF.